This T cell receptor (beta chain) is from a study of identical twins. Study observations and caveats: Out-of-frame TCR alpha sharing observed in monozygotic twins exceeded model estimates. Conclusions relied on cross-sectional statistical analysis, not following the same donors. Twins' surplus sharing was weaker for beta out-of-frame sequences.

TCRdb re-derived calls from the 5' RACE reads in MiXCR, one entry per CDR3 protein. Among 550,000 to 800,000 distinct CDR3 sequences listed, roughly 7.1% were seen once. The V gene's germline CDR1 is MNHNS and CDR2 SASEGT. V lost 5 bases and J lost 5, with 15 bases in between. The CDR3 has 14 residues. This clonotype was counted at least ten times. The antigen is undetermined. This same sample was also part of a study on yellow fever vaccine responses in identical twins.

This chain connects TRBV6-1 to TRBJ1-1, with TRBD1 as a possible D gene (6 bases). Input material: PBMCs. The receptor comes from a woman between 18 and 29 years old in good health. The CDR3 reads CASSIRGTETEAFF. The CDR3 bases are TGTGCCAGCAGTATCAGGGGCACGGAGACTGAAGCTTTCTTT.